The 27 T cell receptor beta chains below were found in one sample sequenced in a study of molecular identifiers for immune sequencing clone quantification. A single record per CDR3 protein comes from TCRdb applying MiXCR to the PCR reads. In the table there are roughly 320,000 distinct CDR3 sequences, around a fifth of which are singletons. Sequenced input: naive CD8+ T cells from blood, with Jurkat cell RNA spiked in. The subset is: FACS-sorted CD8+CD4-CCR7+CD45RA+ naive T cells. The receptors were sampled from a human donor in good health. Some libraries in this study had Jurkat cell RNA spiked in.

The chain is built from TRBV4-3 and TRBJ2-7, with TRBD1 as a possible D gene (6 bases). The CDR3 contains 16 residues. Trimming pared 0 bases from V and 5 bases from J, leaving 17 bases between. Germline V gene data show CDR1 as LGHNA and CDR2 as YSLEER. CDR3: CASSQDLGRGIDEQYF. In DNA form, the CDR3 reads TGCGCCAGCAGCCAAGATTTGGGCAGGGGTATCGACGAGCAGTACTTC.

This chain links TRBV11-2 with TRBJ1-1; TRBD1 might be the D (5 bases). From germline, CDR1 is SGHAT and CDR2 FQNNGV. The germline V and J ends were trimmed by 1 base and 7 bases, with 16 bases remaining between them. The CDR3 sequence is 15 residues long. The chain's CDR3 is CASSLVVGTGDEAFF. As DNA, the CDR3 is TGTGCCAGCAGCTTAGTCGTTGGGACCGGGGATGAAGCTTTCTTT.

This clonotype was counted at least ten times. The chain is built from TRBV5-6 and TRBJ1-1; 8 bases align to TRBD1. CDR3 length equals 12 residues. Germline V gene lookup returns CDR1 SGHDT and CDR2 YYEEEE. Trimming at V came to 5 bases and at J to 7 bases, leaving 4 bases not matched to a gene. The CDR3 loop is CASRHGQGEAFF. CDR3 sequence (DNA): TGTGCCAGCAGGCATGGACAGGGTGAAGCTTTCTTT.

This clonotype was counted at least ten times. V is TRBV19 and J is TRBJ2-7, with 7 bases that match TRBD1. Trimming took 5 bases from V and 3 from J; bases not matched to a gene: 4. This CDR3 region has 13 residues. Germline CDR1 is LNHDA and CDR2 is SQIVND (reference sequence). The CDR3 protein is CASSETGLYEQYF. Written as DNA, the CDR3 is TGTGCCAGTAGTGAGACAGGGCTCTACGAGCAGTACTTC.

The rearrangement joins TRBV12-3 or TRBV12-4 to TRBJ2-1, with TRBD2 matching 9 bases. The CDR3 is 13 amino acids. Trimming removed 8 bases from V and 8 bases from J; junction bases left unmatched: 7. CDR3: CASSAGGLDEQFF. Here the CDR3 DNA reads TGTGCCAGCTCCGCGGGGGGGCTGGATGAGCAGTTCTTC.

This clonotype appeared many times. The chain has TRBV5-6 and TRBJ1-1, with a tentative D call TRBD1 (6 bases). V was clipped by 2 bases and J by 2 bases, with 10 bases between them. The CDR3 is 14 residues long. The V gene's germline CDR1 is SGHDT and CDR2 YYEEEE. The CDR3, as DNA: TGTGCCAGCAGCTTCGGGACACCTAACACTGAAGCTTTCTTT. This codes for CASSFGTPNTEAFF. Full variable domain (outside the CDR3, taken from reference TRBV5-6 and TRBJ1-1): DAGVTQSPTHLIKTRGQQVTLRCSPKSGHDTVSWYQQALGQGPQFIFQYYEEEERQRGNFPDRFSGHQFPNYSSELNVNALLLGDSALYLCASSFGTPNTEAFFGQGTRLTVV.

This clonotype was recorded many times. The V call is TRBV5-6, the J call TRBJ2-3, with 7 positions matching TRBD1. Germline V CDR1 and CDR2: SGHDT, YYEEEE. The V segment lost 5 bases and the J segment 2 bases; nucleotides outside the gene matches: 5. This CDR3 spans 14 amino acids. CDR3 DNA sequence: TGTGCCAGCAGTCCCGGGACAGCCACAGATACGCAGTATTTT. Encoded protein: CASSPGTATDTQYF.

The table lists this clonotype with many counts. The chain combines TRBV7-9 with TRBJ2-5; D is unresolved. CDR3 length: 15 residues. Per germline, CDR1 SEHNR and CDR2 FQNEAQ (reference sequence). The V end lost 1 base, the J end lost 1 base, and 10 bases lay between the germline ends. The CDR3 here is CASSLGWAGQETQYF. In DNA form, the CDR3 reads TGTGCCAGCAGCTTAGGATGGGCAGGCCAAGAGACCCAGTACTTC. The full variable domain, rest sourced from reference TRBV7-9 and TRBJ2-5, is DTGVSQNPRHKITKRGQNVTFRCDPISEHNRLYWYRQTLGQGPEFLTYFQNEAQLEKSRLLSDRFSAERPKGSFSTLEIQRTEQGDSAMYLCASSLGWAGQETQYFGPGTRLLVL.

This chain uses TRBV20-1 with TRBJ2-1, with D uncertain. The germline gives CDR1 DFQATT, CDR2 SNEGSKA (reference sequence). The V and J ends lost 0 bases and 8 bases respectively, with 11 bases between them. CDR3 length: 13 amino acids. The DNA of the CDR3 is TGCAGTGCTAGAGATCAGGTGTACGATGAGCAGTTCTTC. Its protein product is CSARDQVYDEQFF.

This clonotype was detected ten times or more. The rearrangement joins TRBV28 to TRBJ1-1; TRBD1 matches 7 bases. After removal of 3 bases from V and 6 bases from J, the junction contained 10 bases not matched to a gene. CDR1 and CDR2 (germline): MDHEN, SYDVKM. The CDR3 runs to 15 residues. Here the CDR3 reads CASSFGDRSVAEAFF. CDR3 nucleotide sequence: TGTGCCAGCAGTTTTGGGGACAGATCGGTAGCTGAAGCTTTCTTT.

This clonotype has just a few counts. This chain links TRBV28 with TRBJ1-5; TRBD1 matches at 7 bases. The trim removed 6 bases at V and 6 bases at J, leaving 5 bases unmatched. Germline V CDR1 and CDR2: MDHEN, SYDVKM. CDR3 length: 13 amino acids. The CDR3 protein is CASRVQGSQPQHF. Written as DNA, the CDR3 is TGTGCCAGCAGGGTACAGGGGAGTCAGCCCCAGCATTTT.

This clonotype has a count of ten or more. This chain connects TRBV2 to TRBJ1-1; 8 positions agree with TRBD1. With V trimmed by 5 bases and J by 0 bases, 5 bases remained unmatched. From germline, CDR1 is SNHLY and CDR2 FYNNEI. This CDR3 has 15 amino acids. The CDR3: CASSRNRGMNTEAFF. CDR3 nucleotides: TGTGCCAGCAGTAGAAACAGGGGGATGAACACTGAAGCTTTCTTT.

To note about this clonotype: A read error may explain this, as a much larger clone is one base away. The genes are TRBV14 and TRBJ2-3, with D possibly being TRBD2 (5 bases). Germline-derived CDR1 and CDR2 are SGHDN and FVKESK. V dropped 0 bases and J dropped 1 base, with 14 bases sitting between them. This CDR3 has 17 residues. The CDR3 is CASSQDMGGLGTDTQYF. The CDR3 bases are TGTGCCAGCAGCCAAGATATGGGCGGACTTGGCACAGATACGCAGTATTTT. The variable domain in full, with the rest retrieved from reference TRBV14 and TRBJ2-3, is EAGVTQFPSHSVIEKGQTVTLRCDPISGHDNLYWYRRVMGKEIKFLLHFVKESKQDESGMPNNRFLAERTGGTYSTLKVQPAELEDSGVYFCASSQDMGGLGTDTQYFGPGTRLTVL.

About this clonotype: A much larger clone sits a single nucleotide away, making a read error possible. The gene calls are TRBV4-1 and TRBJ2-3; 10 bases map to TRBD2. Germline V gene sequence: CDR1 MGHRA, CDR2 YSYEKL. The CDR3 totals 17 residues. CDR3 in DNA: TGCGTCAGCAGCCAAGGGCTAGCGGGGGCCTTCACAGATACGCAGTATTTT. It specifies CVSSQGLAGAFTDTQYF.

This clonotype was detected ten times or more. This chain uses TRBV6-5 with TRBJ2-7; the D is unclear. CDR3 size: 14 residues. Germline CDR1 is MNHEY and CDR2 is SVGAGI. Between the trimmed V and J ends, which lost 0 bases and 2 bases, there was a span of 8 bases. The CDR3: CASSYSPGAYEQYF. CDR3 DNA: TGTGCCAGCAGTTACTCGCCGGGTGCCTACGAGCAGTACTTC.

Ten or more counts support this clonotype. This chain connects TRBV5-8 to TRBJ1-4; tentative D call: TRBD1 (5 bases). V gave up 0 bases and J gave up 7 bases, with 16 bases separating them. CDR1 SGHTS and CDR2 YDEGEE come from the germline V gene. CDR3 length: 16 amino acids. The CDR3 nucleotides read TGTGCCAGCAGCTTGGAAATAGGGGAGTTGGGTGAAAAACTGTTTTTT. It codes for CASSLEIGELGEKLFF.

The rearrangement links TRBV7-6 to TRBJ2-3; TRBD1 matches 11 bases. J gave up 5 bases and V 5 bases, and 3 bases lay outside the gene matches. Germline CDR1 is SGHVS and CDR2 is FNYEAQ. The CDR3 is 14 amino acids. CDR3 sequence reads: CASSPGTGGDTQYF. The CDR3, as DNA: TGTGCCAGCAGCCCCGGGACAGGGGGAGATACGCAGTATTTT.

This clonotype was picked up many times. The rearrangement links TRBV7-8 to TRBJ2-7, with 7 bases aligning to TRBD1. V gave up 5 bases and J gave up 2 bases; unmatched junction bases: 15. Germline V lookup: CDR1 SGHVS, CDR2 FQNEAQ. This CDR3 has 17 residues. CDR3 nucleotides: TGTGCCAGCAGCACCCCCCCGGACAGGTACCTAACCTACGAGCAGTACTTC. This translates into CASSTPPDRYLTYEQYF.

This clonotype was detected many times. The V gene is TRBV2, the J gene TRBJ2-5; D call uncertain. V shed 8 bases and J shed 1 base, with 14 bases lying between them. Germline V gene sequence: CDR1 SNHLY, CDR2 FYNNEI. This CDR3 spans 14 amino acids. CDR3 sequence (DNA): TGTGCCAGCGGCACGGGCAGGATCCAAGAGACCCAGTACTTC. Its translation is CASGTGRIQETQYF.

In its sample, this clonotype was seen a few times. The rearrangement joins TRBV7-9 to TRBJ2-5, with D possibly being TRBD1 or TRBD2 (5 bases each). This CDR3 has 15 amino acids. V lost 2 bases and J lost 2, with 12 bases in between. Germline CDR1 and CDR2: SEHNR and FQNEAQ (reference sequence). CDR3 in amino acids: CASSLFQRTQETQYF. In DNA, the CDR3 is TGTGCCAGCAGCTTATTCCAGCGGACACAAGAGACCCAGTACTTC. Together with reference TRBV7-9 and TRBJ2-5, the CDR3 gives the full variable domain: DTGVSQNPRHKITKRGQNVTFRCDPISEHNRLYWYRQTLGQGPEFLTYFQNEAQLEKSRLLSDRFSAERPKGSFSTLEIQRTEQGDSAMYLCASSLFQRTQETQYFGPGTRLLVL.

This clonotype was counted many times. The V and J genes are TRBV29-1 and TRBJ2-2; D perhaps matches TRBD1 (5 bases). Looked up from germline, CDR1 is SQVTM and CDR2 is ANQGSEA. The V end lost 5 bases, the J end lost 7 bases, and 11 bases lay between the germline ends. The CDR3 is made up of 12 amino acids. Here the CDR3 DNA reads TGCAGCGTTCAGGGATGGGGCGGGGAGCTGTTTTTT. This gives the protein CSVQGWGGELFF.

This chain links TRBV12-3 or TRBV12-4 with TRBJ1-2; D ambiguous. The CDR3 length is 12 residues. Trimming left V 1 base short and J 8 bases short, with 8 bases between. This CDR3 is CASSLGLGGYTF. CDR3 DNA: TGTGCCAGCAGTTTAGGTCTTGGAGGCTACACCTTC.

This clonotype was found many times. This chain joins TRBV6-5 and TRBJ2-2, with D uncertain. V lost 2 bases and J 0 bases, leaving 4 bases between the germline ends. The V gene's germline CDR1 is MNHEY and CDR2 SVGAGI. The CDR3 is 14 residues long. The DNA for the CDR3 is TGTGCCAGCAGTTACGGACCGAACACCGGGGAGCTGTTTTTT. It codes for CASSYGPNTGELFF.

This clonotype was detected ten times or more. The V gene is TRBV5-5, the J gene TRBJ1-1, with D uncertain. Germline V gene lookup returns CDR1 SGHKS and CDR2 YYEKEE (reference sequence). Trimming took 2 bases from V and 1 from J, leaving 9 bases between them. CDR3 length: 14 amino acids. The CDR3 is CASSFWHENTEAFF. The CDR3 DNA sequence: TGTGCCAGCAGCTTTTGGCACGAGAACACTGAAGCTTTCTTT.

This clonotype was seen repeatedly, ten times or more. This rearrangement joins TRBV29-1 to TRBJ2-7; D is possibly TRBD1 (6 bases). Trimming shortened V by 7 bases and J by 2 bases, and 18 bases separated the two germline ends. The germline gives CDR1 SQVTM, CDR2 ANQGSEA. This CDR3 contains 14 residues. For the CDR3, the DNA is TGCAGCGGTAGCCGTGGGACATCGCCCTACGAGCAGTACTTC. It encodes CSGSRGTSPYEQYF.

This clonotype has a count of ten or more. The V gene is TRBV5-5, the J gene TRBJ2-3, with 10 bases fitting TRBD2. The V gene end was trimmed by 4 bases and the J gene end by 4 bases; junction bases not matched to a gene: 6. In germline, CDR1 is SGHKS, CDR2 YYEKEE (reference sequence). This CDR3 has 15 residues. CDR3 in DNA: TGTGCCAGCAGCGAGCTAGCGGGAGTGCCAGATACGCAGTATTTT. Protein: CASSELAGVPDTQYF.

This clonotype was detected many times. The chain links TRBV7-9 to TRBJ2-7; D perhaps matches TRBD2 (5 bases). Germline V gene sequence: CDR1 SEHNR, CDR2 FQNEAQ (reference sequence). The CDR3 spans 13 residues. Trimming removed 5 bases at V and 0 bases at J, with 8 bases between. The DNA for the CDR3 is TGTGCCAGCAGCACCGGGAACTCCTACGAGCAGTACTTC. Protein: CASSTGNSYEQYF.